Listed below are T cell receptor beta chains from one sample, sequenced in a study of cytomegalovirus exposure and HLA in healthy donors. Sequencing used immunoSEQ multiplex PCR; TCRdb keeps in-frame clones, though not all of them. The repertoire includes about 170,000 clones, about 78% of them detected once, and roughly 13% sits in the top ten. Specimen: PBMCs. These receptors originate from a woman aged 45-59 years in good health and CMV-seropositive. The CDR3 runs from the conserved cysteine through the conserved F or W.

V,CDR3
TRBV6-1,CASTLWGGELDEQYF
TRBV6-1,CASSGDRVYGYTF
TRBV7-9,CASRWTGGDTEAFF
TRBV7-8,CAGTGARGDTGELFF
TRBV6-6,CASSVLPENTIYF
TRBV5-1,CASSPAVGVGTEAFF
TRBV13,CASSLEAGELFF
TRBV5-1,CASSFGGTEAFF
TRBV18,CASSPLQGVNTEAFF
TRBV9,CASSGRPTGANSGNTIYF
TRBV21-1,CASSKGSGYTF
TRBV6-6,CASLKQGKGDNSPLHF
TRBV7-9,CASSWKAGTEAFF
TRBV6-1,CASRRTGALEKLFF
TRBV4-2,CASSRSTPGTGDVYGYTF
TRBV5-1,CASSILTGSGLETQYF
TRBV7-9,CASSLGGGNEQFF
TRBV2,CASRVVGNTIYF
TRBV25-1,CASSGAQRGSGNEQYF
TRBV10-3,CAIGTSGQETQYF
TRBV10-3,CAISPQGTSNQPQHF
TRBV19,CASSTAGAYEQYF
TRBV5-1,CASRSEETQYF
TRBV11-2,CASTEGGHEQFF
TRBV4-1,CASSQDKGPSSGNTIYF
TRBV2,CASKRDNQPQHF
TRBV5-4,CASSLGGGWGNEQFF
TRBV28,CASSLLSSGGLDTQYF
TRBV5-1,CASSLAYAGETQYF
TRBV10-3,CAITGGTGELFF
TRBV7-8,CASSPHTGDTEAFF
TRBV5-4,CASSRGLAGGGQETQYF
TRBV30,CAWTPFSGGADGEQFF